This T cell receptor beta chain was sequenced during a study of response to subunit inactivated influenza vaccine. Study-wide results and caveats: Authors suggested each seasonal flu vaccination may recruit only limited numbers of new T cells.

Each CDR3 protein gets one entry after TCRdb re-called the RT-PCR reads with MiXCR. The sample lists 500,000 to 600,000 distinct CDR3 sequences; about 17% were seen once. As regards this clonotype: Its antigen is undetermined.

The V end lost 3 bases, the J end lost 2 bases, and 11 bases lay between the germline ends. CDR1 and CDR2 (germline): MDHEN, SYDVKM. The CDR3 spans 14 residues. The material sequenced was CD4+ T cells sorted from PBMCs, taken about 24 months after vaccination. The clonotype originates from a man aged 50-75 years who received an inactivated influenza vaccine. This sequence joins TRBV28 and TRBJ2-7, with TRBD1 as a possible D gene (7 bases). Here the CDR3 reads CASSLAGQTYEQYF. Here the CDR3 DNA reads TGTGCCAGCAGTTTGGCGGGACAGACCTACGAGCAGTACTTC.